The sequence of this T cell receptor (beta chain) was determined in a study of prognosis after radiotherapy for stage I lung cancer (TCRdb year 2021). General notes on the study: Between April 2018 and 2019, around 19 stage I NSCLC patients were enrolled in Nanjing, China. Squamous cell carcinoma histology was identified in six or seven patients, and adenocarcinoma histology was identified in about twelve patients. Four of the 19 patients developed distant metastases after SBRT, at a median of roughly seven months; the other 15 showed no significant progression. Every patient was deemed medically inoperable, about a dozen because of comorbidities and 7 because they refused surgery. The cohort was made up of under 15 men and more than 5 women, with a median age of 74.5 years and an age range of 53 to 84 years. Peripheral blood TCR beta repertoires were profiled in stage I NSCLC patients before and after stereotactic body radiotherapy, and the study then linked these repertoires to distant failure. Newly diagnosed primary stage I lung tumors were found in around 14 patients, while oligometastatic NSCLC after surgical resection of the primary tumor was found in a few. SBRT was given in 3 to 5 fractions with a biologically effective dose of at least 100 Gy, using image-guided IMRT or VMAT. Concurrent therapy was not administered to any patient alongside SBRT. A total of roughly 38 blood samples from approximately 19 patients were sequenced, with one sample obtained before and one obtained after SBRT for each patient. On the study overall, not on this receptor specifically: The study was limited by its small cohort and short follow-up, and the findings require independent validation. No adjustment for multiple comparisons was applied to any of the reported P values. Differences in TRBV and TRBJ usage frequencies by metastasis status were reportedly observed in two V genes at baseline and in fewer than 10 V and two J genes after SBRT. Post-SBRT Shannon entropy and its change from baseline were lower in patients who developed distant metastases; baseline Shannon entropy was not associated with metastases. After SBRT, the count of unique TCR clones dropped from a median of roughly 10,000 beforehand to about 6,800 afterward (Wilcoxon paired P=0.011). Whether the expanded TCR clones were tumor-specific was not determined.

All patients had node-negative disease on CT and PET/CT, and none had a history of other malignancies or prior chemotherapy or radiotherapy. At each of two time points, approximately 5.9 milliliters of peripheral venous blood were collected into EDTA tubes. PBMCs were isolated by Ficoll-Paque Plus density-gradient centrifugation. Right after collection, samples were placed at -80 degrees C and kept there until analysis. Two rounds of multiplex PCR on genomic DNA were used to amplify the TCR beta CDR3 region. The first PCR round used primers specific to each TRBV and TRBJ gene, and the primer sequences were filed in Chinese patent CN105087789A. Universal primers were used in the second round of PCR. The Roche High Pure PCR Template Preparation Kit was used to extract genomic DNA from frozen PBMCs. The libraries underwent paired-end sequencing with 151 bp reads on an Illumina HiSeq 3000. As for the original processing: CutAdapt was used to remove raw reads lacking the multiplex PCR primer sequences. PEAR was used to merge high-quality paired reads into contigs. TRB V, D and J gene segments were assigned to each contig with MiXCR by alignment to reference sequences. To remove sequencing errors, CDR3 sequences were clustered according to base quality and sequence similarity. Shannon entropy normalized by the natural log of productive TCR sequence number was used as the measure of diversity. To get clonality, Shannon entropy was divided by the natural log of the number of unique clonotypes, and that result was subtracted from one. The Youden index of ROC curves was used to select progression-free survival cut-offs for repertoire metrics, and analyses were performed in R 3.5.3. TCRdb trimmed the raw reads at Q25, called clones with MiXCR and kept productive beta chains. Rows are unified per CDR3 protein, each entry keeping the most common DNA and genes. TCRdb, rather than the study authors, made the V and J calls. Counted in this sample were roughly 14,000 distinct CDR3 sequences; about 27% of them appeared once. The ten largest account for 10% to 13% of the sample.

V loses 4 bases, J loses 0 bases, and the germline ends lie 24 bases apart. Sequences MRHNA (CDR1) and SNTAGT (CDR2) are obtained from the germline V gene. The CDR3 sequence holds 19 residues, the cysteine and phenylalanine included. CDR3 DNA only is kept here, 57 bases in frame from base 1. As for this clonotype: What this receptor recognizes is not known. Per-base quality was not reported, and no clone a single base away is much larger than it.

The rearrangement combines TRBV6-4 with TRBJ1-1; the D gene is possibly TRBD1, with 5 bases matching. Sequencing was performed on PBMCs, taken before or after stereotactic body radiation therapy (not recorded which). The receptor was isolated from a donor over 45 with non-small cell lung cancer. The CDR3 sequence is CASSGKDGGDLPLNTEAFF. The nucleotide sequence is given as TGTGCCAGCAGTGGTAAAGACGGAGGGGACCTTCCTCTGAACACTGAAGCTTTCTTT.